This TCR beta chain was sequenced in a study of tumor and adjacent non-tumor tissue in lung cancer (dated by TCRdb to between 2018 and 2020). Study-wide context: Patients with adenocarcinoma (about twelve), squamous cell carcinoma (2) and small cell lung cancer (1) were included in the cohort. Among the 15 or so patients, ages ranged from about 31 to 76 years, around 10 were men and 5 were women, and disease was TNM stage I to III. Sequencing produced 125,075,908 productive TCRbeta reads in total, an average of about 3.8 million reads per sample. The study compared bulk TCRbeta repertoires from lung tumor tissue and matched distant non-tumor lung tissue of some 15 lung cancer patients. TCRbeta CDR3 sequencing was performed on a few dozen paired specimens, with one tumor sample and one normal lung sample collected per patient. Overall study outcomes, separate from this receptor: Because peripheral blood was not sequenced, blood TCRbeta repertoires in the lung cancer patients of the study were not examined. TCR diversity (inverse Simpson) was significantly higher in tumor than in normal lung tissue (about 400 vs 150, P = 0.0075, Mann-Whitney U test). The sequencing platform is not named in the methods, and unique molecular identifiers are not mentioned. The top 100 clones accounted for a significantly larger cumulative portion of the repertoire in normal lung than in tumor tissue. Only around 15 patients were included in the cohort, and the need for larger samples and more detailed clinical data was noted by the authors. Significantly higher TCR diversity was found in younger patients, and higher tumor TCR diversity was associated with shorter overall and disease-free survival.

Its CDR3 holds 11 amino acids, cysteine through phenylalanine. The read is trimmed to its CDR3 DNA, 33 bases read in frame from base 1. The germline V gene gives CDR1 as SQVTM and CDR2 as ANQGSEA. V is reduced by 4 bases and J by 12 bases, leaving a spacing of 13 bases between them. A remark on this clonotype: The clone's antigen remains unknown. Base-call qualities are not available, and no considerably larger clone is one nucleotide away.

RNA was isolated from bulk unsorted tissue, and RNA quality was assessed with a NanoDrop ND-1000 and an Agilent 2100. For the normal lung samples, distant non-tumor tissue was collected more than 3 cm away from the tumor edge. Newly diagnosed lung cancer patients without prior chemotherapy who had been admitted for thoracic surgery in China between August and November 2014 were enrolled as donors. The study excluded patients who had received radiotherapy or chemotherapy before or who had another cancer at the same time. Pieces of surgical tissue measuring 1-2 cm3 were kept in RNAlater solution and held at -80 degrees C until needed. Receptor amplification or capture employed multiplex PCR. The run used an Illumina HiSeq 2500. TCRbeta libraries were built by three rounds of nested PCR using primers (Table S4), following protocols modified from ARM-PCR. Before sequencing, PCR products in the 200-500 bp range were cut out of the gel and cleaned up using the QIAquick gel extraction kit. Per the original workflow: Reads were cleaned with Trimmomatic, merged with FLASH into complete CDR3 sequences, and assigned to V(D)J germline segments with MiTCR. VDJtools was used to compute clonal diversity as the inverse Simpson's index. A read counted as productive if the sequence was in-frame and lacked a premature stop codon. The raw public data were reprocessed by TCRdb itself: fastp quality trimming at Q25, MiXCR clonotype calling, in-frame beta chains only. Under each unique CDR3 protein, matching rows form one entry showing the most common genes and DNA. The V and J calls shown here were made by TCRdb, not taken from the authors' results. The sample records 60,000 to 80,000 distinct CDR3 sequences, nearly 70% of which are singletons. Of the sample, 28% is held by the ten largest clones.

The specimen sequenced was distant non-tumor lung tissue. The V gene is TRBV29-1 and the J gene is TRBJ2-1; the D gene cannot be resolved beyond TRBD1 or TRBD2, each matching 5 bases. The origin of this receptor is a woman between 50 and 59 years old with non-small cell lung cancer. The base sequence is TGCAGCGTTGGAGGGGTGAATATGCAGTTCTTC. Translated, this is CSVGGVNMQFF.